This TCR beta chain came from a study of vaccination effects on CD4 cells after COVID-19. For this clone: Antigen: not known.

Peptide-pool stimulation followed by sequencing identified expanded antigen-specific CD4+ clonotypes in the ViraFEST assay. Investigators separated out CD4+ T cells once approximately 10 days of culture had passed. Participants received two doses of either the BNT162b2 or mRNA-1273 vaccine. Between the trimmed V and J ends, which lost 5 bases and 4 bases, there was a span of 11 bases. CDR3 length: 13 residues. Germline loops: CDR1 SGHNT, CDR2 YENEEA. TCRdb's copy holds only in-frame clones and misses some; the assay was immunoSEQ multiplex PCR. The sample has around 22,000 clones, 72% seen once. This TCR was sampled from a human donor who received a COVID-19 vaccine. V usage is TRBV11-3 and J usage is TRBJ2-5; D assignment may be TRBD1 or TRBD2 (5 bases each). The material was CD4+ T cells from PBMCs cultured with HCoV-NL63 spike peptides, obtained after COVID-19 vaccination. The CDR3 nucleotides are TGTGCCAGCAGCAGGGACCCAGCAGAGACCCAGTACTTC. Encoded protein: CASSRDPAETQYF.